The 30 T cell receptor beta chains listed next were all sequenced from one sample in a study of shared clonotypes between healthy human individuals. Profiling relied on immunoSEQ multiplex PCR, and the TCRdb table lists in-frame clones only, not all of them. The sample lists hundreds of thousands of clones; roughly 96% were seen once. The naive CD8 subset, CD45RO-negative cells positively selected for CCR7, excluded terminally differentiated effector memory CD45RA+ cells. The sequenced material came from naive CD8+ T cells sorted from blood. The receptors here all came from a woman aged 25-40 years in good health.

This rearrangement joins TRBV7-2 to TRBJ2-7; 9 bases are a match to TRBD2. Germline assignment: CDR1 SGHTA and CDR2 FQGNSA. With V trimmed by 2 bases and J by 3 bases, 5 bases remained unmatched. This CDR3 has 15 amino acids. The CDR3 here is CASSLSPTSGYEQYF. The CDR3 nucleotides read TGTGCCAGCAGCTTATCGCCGACTAGCGGCTACGAGCAGTACTTC.

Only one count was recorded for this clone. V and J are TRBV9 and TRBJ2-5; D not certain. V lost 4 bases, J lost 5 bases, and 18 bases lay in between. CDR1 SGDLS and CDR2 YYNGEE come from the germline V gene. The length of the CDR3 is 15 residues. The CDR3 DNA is TGTGCCAGCAGCCTAGGAGACAACGGAGAGGAGACCCAGTACTTC. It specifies CASSLGDNGEETQYF. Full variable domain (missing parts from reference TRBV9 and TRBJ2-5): DSGVTQTPKHLITATGQRVTLRCSPRSGDLSVYWYQQSLDQGLQFLIQYYNGEERAKGNILERFSAQQFPDLHSELNLSSLELGDSALYFCASSLGDNGEETQYFGPGTRLLVL.

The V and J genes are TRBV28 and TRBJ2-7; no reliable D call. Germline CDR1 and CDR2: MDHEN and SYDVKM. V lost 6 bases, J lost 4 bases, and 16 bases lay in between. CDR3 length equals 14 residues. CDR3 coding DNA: TGTGCCAGCAGGCCTAGGCTCTGGGCTTACGAGCAGTACTTC. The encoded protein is CASRPRLWAYEQYF.

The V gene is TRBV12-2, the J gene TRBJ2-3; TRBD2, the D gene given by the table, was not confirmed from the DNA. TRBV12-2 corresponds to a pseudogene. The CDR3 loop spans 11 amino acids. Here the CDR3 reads CAKPRTDTQYF. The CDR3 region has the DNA TGTGCAAAGCCTAGAACAGATACGCAGTATTTT.

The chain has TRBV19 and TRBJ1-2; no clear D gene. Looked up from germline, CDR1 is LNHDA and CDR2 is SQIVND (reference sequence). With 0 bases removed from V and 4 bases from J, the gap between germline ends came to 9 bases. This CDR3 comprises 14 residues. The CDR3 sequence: CASSIDLDLYGYTF. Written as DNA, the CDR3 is TGTGCCAGTAGTATAGATCTCGATCTCTATGGCTACACCTTC.

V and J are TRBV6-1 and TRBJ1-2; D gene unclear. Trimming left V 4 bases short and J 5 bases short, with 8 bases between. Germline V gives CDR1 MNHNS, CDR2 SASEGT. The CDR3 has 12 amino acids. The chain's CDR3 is CASSGPDYGYTF. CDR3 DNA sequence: TGTGCCAGCAGTGGGCCGGATTATGGCTACACCTTC.

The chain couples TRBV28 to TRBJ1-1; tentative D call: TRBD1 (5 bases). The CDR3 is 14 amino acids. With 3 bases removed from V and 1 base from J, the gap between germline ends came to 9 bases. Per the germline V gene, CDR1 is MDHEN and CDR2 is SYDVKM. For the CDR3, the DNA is TGTGCCAGCAGTTTTCGCAGGGAGAACACTGAAGCTTTCTTT. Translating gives CASSFRRENTEAFF.

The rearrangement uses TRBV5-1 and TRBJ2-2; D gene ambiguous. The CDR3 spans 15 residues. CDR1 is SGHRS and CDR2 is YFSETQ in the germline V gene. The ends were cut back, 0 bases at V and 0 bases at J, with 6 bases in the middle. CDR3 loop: CASSLVGSNTGELFF. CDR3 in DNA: TGCGCCAGCAGCTTGGTTGGATCGAACACCGGGGAGCTGTTTTTT.

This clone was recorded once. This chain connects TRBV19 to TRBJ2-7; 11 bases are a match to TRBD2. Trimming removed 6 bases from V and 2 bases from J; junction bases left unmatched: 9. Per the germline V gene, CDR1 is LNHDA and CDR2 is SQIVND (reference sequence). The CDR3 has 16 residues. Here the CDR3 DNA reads TGTGCCAGTAGCGTTGTCGGGACTAGCGGTACCTACGAGCAGTACTTC. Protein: CASSVVGTSGTYEQYF. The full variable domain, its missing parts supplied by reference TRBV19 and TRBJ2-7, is DGGITQSPKYLFRKEGQNVTLSCEQNLNHDAMYWYRQDPGQGLRLIYYSQIVNDFQKGDIAEGYSVSREKKESFPLTVTSAQKNPTAFYLCASSVVGTSGTYEQYFGPGTRLTVT.

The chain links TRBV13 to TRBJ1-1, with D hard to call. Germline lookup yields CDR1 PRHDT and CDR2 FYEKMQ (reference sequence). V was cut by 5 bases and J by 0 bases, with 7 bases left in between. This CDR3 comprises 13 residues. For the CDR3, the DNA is TGTGCCAGCAGCCCAATAATGAACACTGAAGCTTTCTTT. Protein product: CASSPIMNTEAFF.

CDR3 in amino acids: CSVDGLAGRTDTQYF. The CDR3, as DNA: TGCAGCGTTGATGGGCTAGCGGGTCGGACAGATACGCAGTATTTT. This chain connects TRBV29-1 to TRBJ2-3; 8 nucleotides match TRBD2. Losses at the gene ends were 3 bases for V and 3 bases for J; bases not matched to a gene: 8. CDR1 is SQVTM and CDR2 is ANQGSEA in the germline V gene. The length of the CDR3 is 15 residues.

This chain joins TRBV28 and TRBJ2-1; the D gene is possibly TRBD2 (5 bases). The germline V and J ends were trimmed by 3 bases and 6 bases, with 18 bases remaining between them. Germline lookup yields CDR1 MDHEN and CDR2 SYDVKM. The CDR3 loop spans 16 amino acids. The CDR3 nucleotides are TGTGCCAGCAGTTTTTACGGGGAGAACCCTCTCAATGAGCAGTTCTTC. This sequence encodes CASSFYGENPLNEQFF. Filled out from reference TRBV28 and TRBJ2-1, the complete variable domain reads DVKVTQSSRYLVKRTGEKVFLECVQDMDHENMFWYRQDPGLGLRLIYFSYDVKMKEKGDIPEGYSVSREKKERFSLILESASTNQTSMYLCASSFYGENPLNEQFFGPGTRLTVL.

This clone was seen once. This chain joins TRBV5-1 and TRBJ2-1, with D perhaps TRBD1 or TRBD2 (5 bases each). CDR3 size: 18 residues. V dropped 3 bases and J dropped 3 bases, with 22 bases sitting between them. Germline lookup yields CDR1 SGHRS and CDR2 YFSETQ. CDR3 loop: CASSWAPAGARIYNEQFF. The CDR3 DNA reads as TGCGCCAGCAGCTGGGCCCCCGCCGGGGCCAGGATCTACAATGAGCAGTTCTTC.

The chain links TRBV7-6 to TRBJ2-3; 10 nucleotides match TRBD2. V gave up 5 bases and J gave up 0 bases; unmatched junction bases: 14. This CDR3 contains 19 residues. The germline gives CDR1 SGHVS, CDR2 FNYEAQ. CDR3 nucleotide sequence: TGTGCCAGCAGCCACAAGGAGGGACTAGCGAGCACTAGCACAGATACGCAGTATTTT. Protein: CASSHKEGLASTSTDTQYF.

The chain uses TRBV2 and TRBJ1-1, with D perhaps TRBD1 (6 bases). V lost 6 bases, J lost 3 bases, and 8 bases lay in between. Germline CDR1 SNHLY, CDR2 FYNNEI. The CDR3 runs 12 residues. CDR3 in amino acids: CASREGDTEAFF. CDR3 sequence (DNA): TGTGCCAGCAGAGAGGGGGACACTGAAGCTTTCTTT.

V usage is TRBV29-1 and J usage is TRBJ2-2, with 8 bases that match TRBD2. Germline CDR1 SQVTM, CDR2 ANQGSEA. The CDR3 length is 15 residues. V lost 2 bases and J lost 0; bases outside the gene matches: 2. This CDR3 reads CSVELAGPNTGELFF. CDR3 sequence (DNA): TGCAGCGTTGAACTAGCGGGCCCGAACACCGGGGAGCTGTTTTTT.

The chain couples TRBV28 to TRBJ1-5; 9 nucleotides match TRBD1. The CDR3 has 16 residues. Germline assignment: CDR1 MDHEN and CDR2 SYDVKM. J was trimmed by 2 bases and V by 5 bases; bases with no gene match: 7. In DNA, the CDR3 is TGTGCCAGCAGTGGACAGGGGACTTGGGGCAATCAGCCCCAGCATTTT. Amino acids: CASSGQGTWGNQPQHF.

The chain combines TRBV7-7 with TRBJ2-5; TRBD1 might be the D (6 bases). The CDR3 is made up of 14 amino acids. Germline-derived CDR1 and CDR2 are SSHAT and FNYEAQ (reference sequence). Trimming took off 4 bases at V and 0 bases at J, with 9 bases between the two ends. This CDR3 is CASSSEGDQETQYF. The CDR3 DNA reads TGTGCCAGCAGCTCCGAGGGGGACCAAGAGACCCAGTACTTC.

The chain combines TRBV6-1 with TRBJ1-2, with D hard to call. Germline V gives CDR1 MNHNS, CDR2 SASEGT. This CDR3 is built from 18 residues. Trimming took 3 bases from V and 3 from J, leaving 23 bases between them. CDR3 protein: CASSDPLTRASRDYGYTF. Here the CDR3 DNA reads TGTGCCAGCAGTGATCCCCTAACCCGGGCCTCGAGAGACTATGGCTACACCTTC.

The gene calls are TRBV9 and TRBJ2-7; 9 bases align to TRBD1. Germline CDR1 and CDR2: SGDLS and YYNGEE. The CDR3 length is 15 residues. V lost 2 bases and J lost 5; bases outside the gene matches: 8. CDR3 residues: CASSVGGTGIHEQYF. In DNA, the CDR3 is TGTGCCAGCAGCGTGGGGGGGACAGGGATCCACGAGCAGTACTTC.

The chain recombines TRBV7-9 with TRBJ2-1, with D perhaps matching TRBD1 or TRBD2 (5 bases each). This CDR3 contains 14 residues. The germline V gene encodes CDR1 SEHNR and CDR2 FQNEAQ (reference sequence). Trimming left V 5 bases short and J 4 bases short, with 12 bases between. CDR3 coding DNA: TGTGCCAGCAGCACCGGGACGGGATACAATGAGCAGTTCTTC. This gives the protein CASSTGTGYNEQFF.

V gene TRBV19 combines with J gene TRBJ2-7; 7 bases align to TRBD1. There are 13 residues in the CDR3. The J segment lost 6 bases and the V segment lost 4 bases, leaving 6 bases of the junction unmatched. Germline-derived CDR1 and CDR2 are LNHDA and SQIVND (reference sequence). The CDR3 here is CASSTAGGSEQYF. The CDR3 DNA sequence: TGTGCCAGTAGTACTGCAGGGGGTTCCGAGCAGTACTTC. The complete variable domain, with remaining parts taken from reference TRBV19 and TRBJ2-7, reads DGGITQSPKYLFRKEGQNVTLSCEQNLNHDAMYWYRQDPGQGLRLIYYSQIVNDFQKGDIAEGYSVSREKKESFPLTVTSAQKNPTAFYLCASSTAGGSEQYFGPGTRLTVT.

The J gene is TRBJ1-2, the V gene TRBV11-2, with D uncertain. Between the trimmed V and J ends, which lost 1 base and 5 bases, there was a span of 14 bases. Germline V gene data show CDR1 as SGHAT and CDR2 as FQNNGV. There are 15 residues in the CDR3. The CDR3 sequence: CASSLGQPPYYGYTF. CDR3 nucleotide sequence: TGTGCCAGCAGCTTAGGGCAGCCTCCCTATTATGGCTACACCTTC. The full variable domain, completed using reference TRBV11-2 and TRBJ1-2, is EAGVAQSPRYKIIEKRQSVAFWCNPISGHATLYWYQQILGQGPKLLIQFQNNGVVDDSQLPKDRFSAERLKGVDSTLKIQPAKLEDSAVYLCASSLGQPPYYGYTFGSGTRLTVV.

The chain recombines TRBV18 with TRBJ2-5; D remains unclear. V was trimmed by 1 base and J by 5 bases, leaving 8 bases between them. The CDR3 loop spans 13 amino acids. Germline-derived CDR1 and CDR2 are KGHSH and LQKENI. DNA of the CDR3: TGTGCCAGCTCACCACTGGATCCGGAGACCCAGTACTTC. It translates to CASSPLDPETQYF.

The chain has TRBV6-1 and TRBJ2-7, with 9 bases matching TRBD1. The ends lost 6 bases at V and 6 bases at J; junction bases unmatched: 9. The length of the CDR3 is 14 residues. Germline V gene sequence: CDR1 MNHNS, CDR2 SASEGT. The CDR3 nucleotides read TGTGCCAGCAGAACCGGGACAGGGCATCGCGAGCAGTACTTC. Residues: CASRTGTGHREQYF.

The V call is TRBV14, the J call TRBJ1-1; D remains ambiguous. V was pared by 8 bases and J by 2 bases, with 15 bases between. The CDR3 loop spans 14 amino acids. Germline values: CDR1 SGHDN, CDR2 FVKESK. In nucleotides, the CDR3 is TGTGCCAGCGCGGCGTGGGGAGAAAACACTGAAGCTTTCTTT. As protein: CASAAWGENTEAFF.

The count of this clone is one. The CDR3: CSVEARVGYEQYF. The CDR3 coding sequence is TGCAGCGTTGAAGCCAGGGTGGGTTACGAGCAGTACTTC. This chain uses TRBV29-1 with TRBJ2-7; D is possibly TRBD1 (5 bases). Trimming removed 1 base from V and 4 bases from J, with 11 bases in between. Germline CDR1 SQVTM, CDR2 ANQGSEA. The CDR3 extends over 13 amino acids.

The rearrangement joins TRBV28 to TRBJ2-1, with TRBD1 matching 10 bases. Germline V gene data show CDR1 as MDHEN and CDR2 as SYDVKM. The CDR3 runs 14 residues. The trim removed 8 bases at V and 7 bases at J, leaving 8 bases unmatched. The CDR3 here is CASLGQGIWNEQFF. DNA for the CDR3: TGTGCCAGCCTGGGACAGGGGATCTGGAATGAGCAGTTCTTC.

This CDR3 is CASSGSRDRGIGYTF. CDR3 sequence (DNA): TGTGCCAGCAGCGGATCCCGGGACAGGGGCATTGGCTACACCTTC. This sequence joins TRBV7-9 and TRBJ1-2; 10 positions agree with TRBD1. V dropped 5 bases and J dropped 7; count of bases not matched to a gene: 10. Germline assignment: CDR1 SEHNR and CDR2 FQNEAQ (reference sequence). The CDR3 extends over 15 amino acids. Full variable domain (missing parts from reference TRBV7-9 and TRBJ1-2): DTGVSQNPRHKITKRGQNVTFRCDPISEHNRLYWYRQTLGQGPEFLTYFQNEAQLEKSRLLSDRFSAERPKGSFSTLEIQRTEQGDSAMYLCASSGSRDRGIGYTFGSGTRLTVV.

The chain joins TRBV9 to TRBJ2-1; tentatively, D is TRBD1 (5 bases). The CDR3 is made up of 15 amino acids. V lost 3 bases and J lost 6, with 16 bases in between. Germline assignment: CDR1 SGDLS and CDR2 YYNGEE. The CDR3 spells CASSARSGRSNEQFF. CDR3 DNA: TGTGCCAGCAGCGCGAGATCAGGGCGGAGCAATGAGCAGTTCTTC.